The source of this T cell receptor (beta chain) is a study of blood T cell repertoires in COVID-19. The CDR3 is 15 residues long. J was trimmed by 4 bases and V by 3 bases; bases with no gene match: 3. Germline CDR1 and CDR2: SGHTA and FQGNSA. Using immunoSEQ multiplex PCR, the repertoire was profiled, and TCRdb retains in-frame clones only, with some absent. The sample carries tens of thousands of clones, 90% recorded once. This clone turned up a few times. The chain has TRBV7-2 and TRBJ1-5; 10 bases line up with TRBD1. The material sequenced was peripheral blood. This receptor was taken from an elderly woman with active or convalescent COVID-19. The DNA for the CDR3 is TGTGCCAGCAGCTTCGACAGGGGGCGGAATCAGCCCCAGCATTTT. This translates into CASSFDRGRNQPQHF.